This entry is about one T cell receptor beta chain. The data stem from a study of cytomegalovirus exposure and HLA in healthy donors. Assay: immunoSEQ multiplex PCR; the TCRdb copy retains only in-frame clones and omits some. The sample carries about 160,000 clones, about 96% recorded once. Sequencing was performed on PBMCs. The TCR was taken from a young woman in good health and CMV-seronegative.

CDR3: CASSQRLAGGQDTQYF. CDR3 DNA: TGCGCCAGCAGCCAGAGACTAGCGGGGGGGCAAGATACGCAGTATTTT. This rearrangement joins TRBV4-1 to TRBJ2-3, with 14 nucleotides matching TRBD2. The germline V gene encodes CDR1 MGHRA and CDR2 YSYEKL. The CDR3 length is 16 residues. V gave up 3 bases and J gave up 5 bases; unmatched junction bases: 4.